These T cell receptor beta chains were read from a single sample in a study of vaccination effects on CD4 cells after COVID-19. Clones were read by immunoSEQ multiplex PCR, and TCRdb kept only the in-frame ones, dropping some. The sample gives approximately 16,000 clones, 70% of which show up once; 9% is in the top ten. These TCRs' antigens remain unknown. Sequenced here: CD4+ T cells from PBMCs cultured with SARS-CoV-2 spike peptides, sampled after COVID-19 vaccination. These receptors originate from a human donor who received a COVID-19 vaccine. Each CDR3 is given without its conserved first and last residue. Each record gives: J gene, D gene, V gene, CDR3 protein. A D gene is named only where the DNA matches it firmly.

>TRBJ2-5|TRBD2|TRBV29-1
SVIGGGLGTQY
>TRBJ1-2|NA|TRBV28
ASSRVTPYGYT
>TRBJ2-7|NA|TRBV28
ASSSVLTYEQY
>TRBJ1-5|NA|TRBV6-5
ASSFQASNQPQH
>TRBJ2-1|NA|TRBV25-1
ASSDSGRSNEQF
>TRBJ2-3|NA|TRBV19
ASRAASTDTQY
>TRBJ1-5|NA|TRBV2
ASLQGRGQPQH
>TRBJ2-3|TRBD2|TRBV5-4
ASRLGSAGERDTQY
>TRBJ1-4|TRBD1|TRBV7-2
ASSLQPPRDRNEKLF
>TRBJ1-2|TRBD1|TRBV5-5
ASSLEGQRTYGYT
>TRBJ2-3|TRBD2|TRBV7-9
ASSPGLGGETQY
>TRBJ2-5|NA|TRBV7-2
ASSPPRGAARDQY
>TRBJ1-1|NA|TRBV5-1
ASSLAAGGTEAF
>TRBJ1-1|TRBD1|TRBV25-1
ASSFRWGTGEAF
>TRBJ2-5|TRBD2|TRBV6-5
ASSLLAGGKETQY
>TRBJ1-6|NA|TRBV27
ASSLGLGSYNSPLH
>TRBJ2-2|TRBD2|TRBV24-1
ATSNGGFTGELF
>TRBJ2-4|NA|TRBV5-1
ASSPKETGTKNIQY
>TRBJ2-2|TRBD2|TRBV4-2
ASSRSLPGGGTGELF
>TRBJ2-1|TRBD1|TRBV6-5
ASSYSTGGGYNEQF
>TRBJ1-2|TRBD1|TRBV4-1
ASSQDRGDGYT
>TRBJ1-4|NA|TRBV25-1
ASSLGGEAEDEKLF
>TRBJ2-1|NA|TRBV3-1/TRBV3-2
ASSPSAFNEQF
>TRBJ1-1|NA|TRBV19
ASSVMGWNTEAF
>TRBJ2-5|NA|TRBV12-3/TRBV12-4
ASSPDRETQY
>TRBJ2-1|TRBD2|TRBV19
ASSKRGVSYNEQF
>TRBJ1-6|TRBD1|TRBV2
ASRVGQGSPPLH
>TRBJ1-1|NA|TRBV6-5
ASRVATGTEAF
>TRBJ2-1|TRBD2|TRBV4-2
ASSQDISGIERQF
>TRBJ2-3|NA|TRBV7-2
ASSQTSSTDTQY
>TRBJ1-2|TRBD1|TRBV6-1
ASSEWDRNYGYT
>TRBJ1-1|NA|TRBV28
ASRPPAPNTEAF
>TRBJ1-3|NA|TRBV11-2
ASSLGSGNTIY
>TRBJ2-7|TRBD2|TRBV4-1
ASSQDPPGLAIIYEQY
>TRBJ2-7|NA|TRBV13
ASSLRSATYYEQY
>TRBJ2-1|TRBD2|TRBV7-2
ASSLVGAGGGYNEQF
>TRBJ2-7|TRBD2|TRBV7-3
ASSLTGGGTYEQY
>TRBJ2-7|NA|TRBV11-2
ASSLDPRAVWSYEQY
>TRBJ1-2|NA|TRBV13
ASSFAGEGYT
>TRBJ1-2|NA|TRBV28
ASSSPGGDYGYT
>TRBJ2-3|TRBD2|TRBV4-3
ASSQRLAGGPSTDTQY
>TRBJ1-5|NA|TRBV19
ASSPGTWGNQPQH
>TRBJ1-2|TRBD1|TRBV7-9
ASSWTGQGSVYT
>TRBJ2-5|NA|TRBV6-4
AILGVSETQY
>TRBJ2-3|TRBD2|TRBV5-8
ASSSGTSGGGTDTQY
>TRBJ2-7|NA|TRBV7-2
ASSPGSGGPYEQY
>TRBJ2-7|NA|TRBV12-3/TRBV12-4
ASSPPLEQY
>TRBJ2-1|NA|TRBV19
ASSPFMGDYNEQF
>TRBJ2-3|TRBD2|TRBV9
ASSLSGDQADTQY
>TRBJ2-3|TRBD2|TRBV5-1
ASSSPRGGGSVDTQY
>TRBJ1-3|NA|TRBV11-2
ASSFQGPGNTIY
>TRBJ2-2|NA|TRBV2
ASRAGHTGELF
>TRBJ1-2|NA|TRBV15
ATSRGTARYGYT
>TRBJ1-1|TRBD1|TRBV20-1
SATGQGAF
>TRBJ1-1|NA|TRBV3-1/TRBV3-2
ASSQVGWGAEAF
>TRBJ2-2|NA|TRBV5-4
ASSLRLSNTGELF
>TRBJ1-1|TRBD1|TRBV28
ASSTWDRLNTEAF
>TRBJ2-7|TRBD2|TRBV5-1
ASSSTPPTSGLYEQY
>TRBJ1-2|NA|TRBV6-5
ASRWTDRGYT